This TCR beta chain emerged from a study of PD-L1 blockade in urothelial cancer. Study context: Men with urothelial cancer arising in the bladder made up about nine tenths of the roughly 29 patients. After treatment start, blood was analyzed at 3 weeks (second dose) and at 6 weeks. Blood gave a median approximately 130,000 T cells.

In this sample, this clone turned up a few times. Germline CDR1 is SGHKS and CDR2 is YYEKEE (reference sequence). V lost 7 bases to trimming and J lost 7 bases, with 18 bases between them. CDR3 length: 14 amino acids. The assay was immunoSEQ multiplex PCR, and TCRdb's table has in-frame clones only and misses some. The sample consists of over 45,000 clones, 87% of them appearing once. The TCR was taken from a man aged 60 to 69 with urothelial cancer. The sequenced sample was PBMCs, obtained around atezolizumab (anti-PD-L1) treatment. This chain links TRBV5-5 with TRBJ1-5, with D tentatively TRBD1 (5 bases). The CDR3 reads CASGPLGGEQPQHF. The CDR3 region has the DNA TGTGCCAGCGGACCCCTCGGGGGAGAGCAGCCCCAGCATTTT.